The 7 T cell receptor beta chains below were found in one sample sequenced in a study of vaccination effects on CD4 cells after COVID-19. The data were produced by immunoSEQ multiplex PCR, yet TCRdb's version contains in-frame clones alone and is incomplete. The data show around 24,000 clones, around 70% seen once. These TCRs' antigens remain unknown. ViraFEST used viral peptide pools to expand antigen-specific CD4+ T cells before sequencing. At the end of about ten days of culture, CD4+ T cells were isolated. Absence of prior SARS-CoV-2 infection characterized the vaccine recipients, who showed negative nucleocapsid antibodies. The sample was CD4+ T cells from PBMCs cultured with SARS-CoV-2 spike peptides, taken before COVID-19 vaccination. The receptors stem from a human donor who received a COVID-19 vaccine.

This clone is medium-sized. The chain employs TRBV19 and TRBJ2-7, with 13 bases identical to TRBD2. This CDR3 contains 18 residues. V dropped 6 bases and J dropped 7; count of bases not matched to a gene: 18. CDR1 and CDR2 (germline): LNHDA, SQIVND (reference sequence). The CDR3 sequence is CASSRKSPGLAGTWEQYF. CDR3 nucleotide sequence: TGTGCCAGTAGCCGAAAGTCCCCGGGACTAGCGGGGACGTGGGAGCAGTACTTC.

This clone was detected once. The V call is TRBV10-3, the J call TRBJ1-5; no reliable D call. Per the germline V gene, CDR1 is ENHRY and CDR2 is SYGVKD. The germline V and J ends were trimmed by 8 bases and 4 bases, with 9 bases remaining between them. The CDR3 contains 12 residues. CDR3 bases: TGTGCCATCTCCCAGGATAATCAGCCCCAGCATTTT. Encoded protein: CAISQDNQPQHF.

This chain links TRBV18 with TRBJ2-5; weak D call: TRBD2 (6 bases). V gave up 1 base and J gave up 2 bases, with 11 bases separating them. Germline V gives CDR1 KGHSH, CDR2 LQKENI. The CDR3 extends over 15 amino acids. The CDR3 loop reads CASSPLSGGQETQYF. The DNA of the CDR3 is TGTGCCAGCTCACCACTCTCCGGGGGTCAAGAGACCCAGTACTTC.

The rearrangement uses TRBV15 and TRBJ2-2; D may be TRBD1 (6 bases). CDR3 size: 14 residues. Between the trimmed V and J ends, which lost 2 bases and 5 bases, there was a span of 9 bases. Germline V gene sequence: CDR1 LNHNV, CDR2 YYDKDF (reference sequence). CDR3 sequence: CATSRQGYTGELFF. For the CDR3, the DNA is TGTGCCACCAGCAGACAGGGGTATACCGGGGAGCTGTTTTTT.

The V and J genes are TRBV30 and TRBJ1-5; 11 positions match TRBD1. J lost 5 bases, V lost 5 bases, and 5 bases had no gene match. This CDR3 has 14 residues. In germline, CDR1 is GTSNPN, CDR2 SVGIG (reference sequence). CDR3 in amino acids: CAWRDRGGDQPQHF. Written as DNA, the CDR3 is TGTGCCTGGCGGGACAGGGGGGGTGATCAGCCCCAGCATTTT.

This clone appeared a few times. The genes are TRBV19 and TRBJ2-2; 10 bases agree with TRBD2. Germline CDR1 LNHDA, CDR2 SQIVND (reference sequence). The V gene end was trimmed by 7 bases and the J gene end by 5 bases; junction bases not matched to a gene: 10. This CDR3 comprises 16 residues. This CDR3 is CASIASGSLGTGELFF. The CDR3 nucleotides read TGTGCCAGTATTGCTAGCGGGAGTCTGGGTACCGGGGAGCTGTTTTTT.

V is TRBV28 and J is TRBJ1-6, with D hard to call. Germline V gene data show CDR1 as MDHEN and CDR2 as SYDVKM. The germline V and J ends were trimmed by 4 bases and 0 bases, with 10 bases remaining between them. This CDR3 spans 16 amino acids. CDR3 sequence: CASSSAGRSYNSPLHF. DNA for the CDR3: TGTGCCAGCAGTTCCGCCGGGCGCTCCTATAATTCACCCCTCCACTTT.